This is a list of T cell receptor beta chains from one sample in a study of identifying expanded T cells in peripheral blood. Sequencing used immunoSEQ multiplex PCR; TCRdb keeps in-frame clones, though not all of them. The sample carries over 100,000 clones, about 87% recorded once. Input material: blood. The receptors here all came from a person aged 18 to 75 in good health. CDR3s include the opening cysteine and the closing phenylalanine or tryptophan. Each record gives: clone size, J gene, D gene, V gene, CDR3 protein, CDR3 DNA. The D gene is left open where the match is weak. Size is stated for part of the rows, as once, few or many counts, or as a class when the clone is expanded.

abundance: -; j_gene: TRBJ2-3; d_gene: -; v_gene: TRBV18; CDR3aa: CASSQIQGGDTQYF; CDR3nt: TGTGCCAGCTCTCAGATCCAGGGAGGAGATACGCAGTATTTT
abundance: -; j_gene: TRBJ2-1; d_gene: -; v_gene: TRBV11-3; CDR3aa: CASSLVGGPLGGEQFF; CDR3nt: TGTGCCAGCAGCTTAGTCGGAGGGCCGTTGGGCGGTGAGCAGTTCTTC
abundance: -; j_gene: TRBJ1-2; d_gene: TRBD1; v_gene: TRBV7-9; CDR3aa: CASSTRGGQGAGNYGYTF; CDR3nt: TGTGCCAGCAGCACCCGGGGGGGACAGGGGGCTGGGAACTATGGCTACACCTTC
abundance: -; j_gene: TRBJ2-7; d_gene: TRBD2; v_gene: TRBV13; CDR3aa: CASSGRTSGASYEQYF; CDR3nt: TGTGCCAGCAGCGGACGGACTAGCGGTGCCTCCTACGAGCAGTACTTC
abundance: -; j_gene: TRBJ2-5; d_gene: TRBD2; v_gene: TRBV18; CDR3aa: CASSPPGLAPFETQYF; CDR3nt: TGTGCCAGCTCACCCCCGGGACTAGCGCCCTTTGAGACCCAGTACTTC
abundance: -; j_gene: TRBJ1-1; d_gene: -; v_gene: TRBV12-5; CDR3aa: CASTYTDRPNTEAFF; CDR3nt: TGTGCTAGTACCTATACCGACAGGCCCAACACTGAAGCTTTCTTT
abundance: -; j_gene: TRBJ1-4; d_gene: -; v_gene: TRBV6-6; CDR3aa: CASSTTRANEKLFF; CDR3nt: TGTGCCAGCAGCACGACTCGGGCTAATGAAAAACTGTTTTTT
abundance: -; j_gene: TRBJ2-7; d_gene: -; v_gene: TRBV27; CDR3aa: CASSLKGTYEQYF; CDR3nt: TGTGCCAGCAGTTTGAAGGGTACCTACGAGCAGTACTTC
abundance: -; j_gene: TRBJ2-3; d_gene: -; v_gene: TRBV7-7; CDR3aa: CASSLLQSRTDTQYF; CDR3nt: TGTGCCAGCAGCTTATTGCAGTCTAGGACAGATACGCAGTATTTT
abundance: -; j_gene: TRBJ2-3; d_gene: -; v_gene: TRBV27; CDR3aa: CASSPGRDTFGDTQYF; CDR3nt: TGTGCCAGCAGTCCAGGACGGGACACCTTCGGGGATACGCAGTATTTT
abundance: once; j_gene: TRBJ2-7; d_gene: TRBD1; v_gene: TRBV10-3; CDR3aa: CAISKGTGAEQYF; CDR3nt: TGTGCCATCAGTAAAGGGACAGGGGCCGAGCAGTACTTC
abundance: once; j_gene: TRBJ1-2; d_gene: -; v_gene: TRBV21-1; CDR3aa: CASSKGGYPNYGYTF; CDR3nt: TGTGCCAGCAGCAAAGGGGGCTACCCTAACTATGGCTACACCTTC
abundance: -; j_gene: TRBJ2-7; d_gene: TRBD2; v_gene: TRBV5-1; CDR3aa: CASSKPWTSASYEQYF; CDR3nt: TGCGCCAGCAGCAAACCTTGGACTAGCGCCTCTTACGAGCAGTACTTC
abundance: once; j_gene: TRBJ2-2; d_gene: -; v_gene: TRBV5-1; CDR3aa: CASSAGLSTGELFF; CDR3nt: TGCGCCAGCAGCGCAGGACTGAGCACCGGGGAGCTGTTTTTT
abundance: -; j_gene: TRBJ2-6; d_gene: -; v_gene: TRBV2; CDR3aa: CASSPRRNSGANVLTF; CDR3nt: TGTGCCAGCAGCCCGAGGCGGAACTCTGGGGCCAACGTCCTGACTTTC
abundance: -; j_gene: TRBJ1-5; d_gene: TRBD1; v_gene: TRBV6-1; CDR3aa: CASGQGFDNQPQHF; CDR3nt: TGTGCCAGCGGACAGGGATTTGACAATCAGCCCCAGCATTTT
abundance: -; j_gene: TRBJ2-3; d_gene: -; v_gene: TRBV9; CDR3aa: CASSVGQRSTDTQYF; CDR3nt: TGTGCCAGCAGCGTAGGCCAGCGGAGCACAGATACGCAGTATTTT
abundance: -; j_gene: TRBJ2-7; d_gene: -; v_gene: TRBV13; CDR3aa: CASLNTGEYEQYF; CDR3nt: TGTGCCAGTCTAAATACGGGCGAGTACGAGCAGTACTTC
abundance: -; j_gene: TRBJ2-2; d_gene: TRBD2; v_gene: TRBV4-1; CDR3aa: CASSQPGLAGGNPGELFF; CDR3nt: TGCGCCAGCAGCCAACCGGGACTAGCGGGAGGGAATCCCGGGGAGCTGTTTTTT
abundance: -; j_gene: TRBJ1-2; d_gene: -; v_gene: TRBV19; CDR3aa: CASKESPRTGYTF; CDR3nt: TGTGCCAGTAAGGAGAGTCCTCGGACGGGCTACACCTTC
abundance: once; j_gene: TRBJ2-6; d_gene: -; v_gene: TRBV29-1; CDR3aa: CSVEGAGAGANVLTF; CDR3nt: TGCAGCGTTGAAGGGGCGGGTGCTGGGGCCAACGTCCTGACTTTC
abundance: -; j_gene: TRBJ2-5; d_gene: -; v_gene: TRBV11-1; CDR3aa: CASTLDRVKETQYF; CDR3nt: TGTGCCAGCACCCTGGACCGGGTCAAAGAGACCCAGTACTTC
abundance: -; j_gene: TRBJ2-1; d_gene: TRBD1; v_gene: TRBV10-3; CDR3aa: CAIKGGDRGRDEQFF; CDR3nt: TGTGCCATCAAGGGGGGAGACAGGGGGCGAGATGAGCAGTTCTTC
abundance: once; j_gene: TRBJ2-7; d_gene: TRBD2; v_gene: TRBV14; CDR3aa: CASSAGLQDEQYF; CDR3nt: TGTGCCAGCAGCGCGGGACTACAAGACGAGCAGTACTTC
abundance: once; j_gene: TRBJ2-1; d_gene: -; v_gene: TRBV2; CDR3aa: CASSEGGAGAGHEQFF; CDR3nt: TGTGCCAGCAGTGAAGGGGGGGCGGGAGCAGGCCATGAGCAGTTCTTC
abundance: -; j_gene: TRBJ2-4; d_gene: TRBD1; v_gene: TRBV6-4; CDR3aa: CASSSGQGGIQYF; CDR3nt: TGTGCCAGCAGTTCCGGACAGGGGGGCATTCAGTACTTC
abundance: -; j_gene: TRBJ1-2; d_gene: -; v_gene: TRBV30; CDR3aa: CAWNLREAYYGYTF; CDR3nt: TGTGCCTGGAACCTAAGGGAGGCCTACTATGGCTACACCTTC
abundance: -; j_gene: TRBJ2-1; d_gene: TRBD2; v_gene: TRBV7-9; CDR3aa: CASIPGLALYEQFF; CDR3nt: TGTGCCAGCATCCCGGGACTAGCGCTTTATGAGCAGTTCTTC
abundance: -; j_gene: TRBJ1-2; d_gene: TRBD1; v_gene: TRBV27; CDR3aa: CASSFNRGGGYTF; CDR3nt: TGTGCCAGCAGTTTTAACAGGGGGGGTGGCTACACCTTC
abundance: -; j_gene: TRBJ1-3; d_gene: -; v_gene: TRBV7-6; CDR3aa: CASSPRGAHTIYF; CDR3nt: TGTGCCAGCAGCCCACGGGGGGCGCACACCATATATTTT
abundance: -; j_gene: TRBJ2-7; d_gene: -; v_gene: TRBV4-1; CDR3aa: CASSPMGGGSVYEQYF; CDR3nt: TGCGCCAGCAGCCCTATGGGCGGCGGGTCGGTCTACGAGCAGTACTTC
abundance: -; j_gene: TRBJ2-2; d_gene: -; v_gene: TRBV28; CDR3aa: CASSLDSITGELFF; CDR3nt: TGTGCCAGCAGTCTAGACTCGATCACCGGGGAGCTGTTTTTT
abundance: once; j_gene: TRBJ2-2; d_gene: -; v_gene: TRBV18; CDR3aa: CASSQPDRSGELFF; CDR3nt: TGTGCCAGCTCACAACCGGACAGATCCGGGGAGCTGTTTTTT
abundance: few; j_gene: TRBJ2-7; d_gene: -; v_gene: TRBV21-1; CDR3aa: CASSKAWGYEQYF; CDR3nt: TGTGCCAGCAGCAAGGCCTGGGGCTACGAGCAGTACTTC
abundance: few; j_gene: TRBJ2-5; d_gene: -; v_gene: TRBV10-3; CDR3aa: CAISGGRGRQETQYF; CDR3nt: TGTGCCATCAGTGGGGGGCGAGGGCGGCAAGAGACCCAGTACTTC
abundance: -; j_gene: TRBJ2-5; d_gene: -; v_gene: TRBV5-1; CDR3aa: CASSLGTNQETQYF; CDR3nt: TGCGCCAGCAGCTTAGGGACAAATCAAGAGACCCAGTACTTC
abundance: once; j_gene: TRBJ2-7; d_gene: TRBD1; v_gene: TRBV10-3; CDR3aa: CASSTTGAGEQYF; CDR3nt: TGTGCCAGCAGCACGACAGGGGCAGGCGAGCAGTACTTC
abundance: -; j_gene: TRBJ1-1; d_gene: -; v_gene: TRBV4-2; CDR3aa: CASSQDLAVSRDEAFF; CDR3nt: TGTGCCAGCAGCCAAGATCTGGCAGTCTCCCGGGATGAAGCTTTCTTT
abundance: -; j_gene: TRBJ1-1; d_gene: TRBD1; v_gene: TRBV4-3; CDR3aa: CASSLGTGEAFF; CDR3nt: TGCGCCAGCAGCCTAGGGACAGGAGAAGCTTTCTTT
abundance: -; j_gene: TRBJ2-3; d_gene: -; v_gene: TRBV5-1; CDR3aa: CASSLGHAAGLTDTQYF; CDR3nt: TGCGCCAGCAGCTTGGGCCACGCGGCGGGGCTCACAGATACGCAGTATTTT
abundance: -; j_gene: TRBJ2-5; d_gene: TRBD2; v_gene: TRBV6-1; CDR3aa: CASSAGGAMETQYF; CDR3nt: TGTGCCAGCAGCGCCGGGGGGGCTATGGAGACCCAGTACTTC
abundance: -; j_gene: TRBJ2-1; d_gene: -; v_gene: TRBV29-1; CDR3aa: CSVIQGSEQFF; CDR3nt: TGCAGCGTTATCCAGGGCAGTGAGCAGTTCTTC
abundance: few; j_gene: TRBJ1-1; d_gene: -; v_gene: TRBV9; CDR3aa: CASSVEAWTEAFF; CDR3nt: TGTGCCAGCAGCGTAGAAGCTTGGACTGAAGCTTTCTTT
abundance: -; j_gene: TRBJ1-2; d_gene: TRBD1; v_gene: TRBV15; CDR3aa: CATSQRDRATFGYTF; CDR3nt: TGTGCCACCAGCCAACGGGACAGGGCTACATTTGGCTACACCTTC
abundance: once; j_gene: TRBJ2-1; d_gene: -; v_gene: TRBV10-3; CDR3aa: CAISESIGGEQFF; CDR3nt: TGTGCCATCAGTGAGTCGATTGGAGGGGAGCAGTTCTTC
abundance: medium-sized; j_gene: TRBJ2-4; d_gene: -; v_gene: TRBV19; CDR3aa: CASSSQGRGNIQYF; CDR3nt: TGTGCCAGTAGTTCGCAGGGGAGGGGAAACATTCAGTACTTC
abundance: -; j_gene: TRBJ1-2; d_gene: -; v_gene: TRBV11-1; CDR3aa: CASSLTLSAGGYTF; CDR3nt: TGTGCCAGCAGCTTAACCCTAAGCGCGGGTGGCTACACCTTC
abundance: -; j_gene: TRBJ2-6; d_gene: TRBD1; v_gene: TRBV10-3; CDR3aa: CAISGGTGDSGANVLTF; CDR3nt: TGTGCCATCAGTGGCGGGACAGGAGACTCTGGGGCCAACGTCCTGACTTTC
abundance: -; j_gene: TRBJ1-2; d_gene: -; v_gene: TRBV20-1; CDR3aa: CSATGSYGYTF; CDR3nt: TGCAGTGCGACAGGCAGCTATGGCTACACCTTC
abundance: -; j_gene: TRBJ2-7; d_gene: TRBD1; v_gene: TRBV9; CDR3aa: CASSAWDRGYEQYF; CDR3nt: TGTGCCAGCAGCGCTTGGGACAGGGGTTACGAGCAGTACTTC
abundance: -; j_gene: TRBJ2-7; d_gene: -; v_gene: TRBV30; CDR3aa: CAWSGGYYEQYF; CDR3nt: TGTGCCTGGAGTGGGGGGTACTACGAGCAGTACTTC
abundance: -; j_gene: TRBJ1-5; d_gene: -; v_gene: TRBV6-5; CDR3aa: CASSYSGGGIESQHF; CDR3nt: TGTGCCAGCAGTTACTCGGGTGGAGGGATCGAGTCCCAGCATTTT
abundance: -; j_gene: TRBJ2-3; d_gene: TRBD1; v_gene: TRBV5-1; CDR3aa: CASSPGTGGITDTQYF; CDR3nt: TGCGCCAGCAGCCCCGGGACAGGGGGAATAACAGATACGCAGTATTTT
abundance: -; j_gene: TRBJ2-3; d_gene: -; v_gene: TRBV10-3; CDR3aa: CAISDLGEHQSTDTQYF; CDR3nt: TGTGCCATCAGTGACCTCGGGGAGCACCAGAGCACAGATACGCAGTATTTT
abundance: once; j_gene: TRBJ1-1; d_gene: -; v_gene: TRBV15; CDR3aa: CATSRDPDKSSEAFF; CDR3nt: TGTGCCACCAGCAGAGATCCCGATAAAAGCTCTGAAGCTTTCTTT
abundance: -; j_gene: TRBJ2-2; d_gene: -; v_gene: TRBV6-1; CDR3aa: CAAGRLAAGELFF; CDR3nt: TGTGCTGCCGGAAGGCTCGCGGCCGGGGAGCTGTTTTTT
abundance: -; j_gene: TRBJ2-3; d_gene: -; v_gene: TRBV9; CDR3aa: CASSVGGASTDTQYF; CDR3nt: TGTGCCAGCAGCGTCGGGGGTGCGAGCACAGATACGCAGTATTTT